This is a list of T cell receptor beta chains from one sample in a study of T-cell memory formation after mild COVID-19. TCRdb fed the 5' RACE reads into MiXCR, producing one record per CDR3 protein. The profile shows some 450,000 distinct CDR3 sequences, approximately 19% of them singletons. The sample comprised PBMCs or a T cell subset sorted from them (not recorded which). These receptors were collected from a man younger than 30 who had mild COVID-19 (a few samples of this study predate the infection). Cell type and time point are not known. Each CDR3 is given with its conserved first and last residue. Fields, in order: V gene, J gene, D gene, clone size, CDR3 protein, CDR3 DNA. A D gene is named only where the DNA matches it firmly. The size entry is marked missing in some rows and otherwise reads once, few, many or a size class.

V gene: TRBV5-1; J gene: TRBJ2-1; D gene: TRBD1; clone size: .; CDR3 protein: CASSLEGAPDEFF; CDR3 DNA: TGCGCCAGCAGCTTGGAGGGGGCCCCCGATGAGTTCTTC
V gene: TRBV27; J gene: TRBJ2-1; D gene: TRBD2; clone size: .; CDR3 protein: CASSPRTSLLDEQFF; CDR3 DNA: TGTGCCAGCAGTCCCAGGACTAGCCTTCTAGACGAGCAGTTCTTC
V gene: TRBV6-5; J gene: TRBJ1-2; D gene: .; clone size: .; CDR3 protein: CASSGRGHGYTF; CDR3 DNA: TGTGCCAGCAGTGGCAGGGGCCATGGCTACACCTTC
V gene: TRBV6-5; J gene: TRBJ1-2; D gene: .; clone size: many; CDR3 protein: CASRGTNGYTF; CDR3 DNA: TGTGCCAGCAGAGGGACAAATGGCTACACCTTC
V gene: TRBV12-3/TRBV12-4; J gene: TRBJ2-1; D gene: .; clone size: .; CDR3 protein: CASSLSLEDNEQFF; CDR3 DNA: TGTGCCAGCAGTTTAAGTCTTGAGGACAATGAGCAGTTCTTC
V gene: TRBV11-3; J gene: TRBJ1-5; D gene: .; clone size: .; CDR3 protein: CARAGTPDQPQHF; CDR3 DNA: TGTGCCAGGGCGGGGACGCCAGATCAGCCCCAGCATTTT
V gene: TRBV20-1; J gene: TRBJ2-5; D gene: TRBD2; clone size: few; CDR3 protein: CSAKSGGPGETQYF; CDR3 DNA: TGCAGTGCGAAGAGCGGGGGGCCAGGGGAGACCCAGTACTTC
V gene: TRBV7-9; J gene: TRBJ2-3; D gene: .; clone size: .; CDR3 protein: CASSLAHRATDTQYF; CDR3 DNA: TGTGCCAGCAGCTTAGCGCACAGGGCAACAGATACGCAGTATTTT
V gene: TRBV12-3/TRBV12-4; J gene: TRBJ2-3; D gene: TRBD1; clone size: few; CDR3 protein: CASRRDRGPRTQYF; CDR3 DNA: TGTGCCAGCAGGCGGGACAGGGGCCCAAGGACGCAGTATTTT
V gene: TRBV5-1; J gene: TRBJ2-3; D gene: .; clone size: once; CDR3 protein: CASSLAGPRTDTQYF; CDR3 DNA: TGCGCCAGCAGCTTGGCAGGACCAAGGACAGATACGCAGTATTTT
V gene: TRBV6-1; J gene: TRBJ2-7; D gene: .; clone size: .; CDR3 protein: CASSPPGPFEQYF; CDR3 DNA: TGTGCCAGCAGTCCGCCAGGGCCCTTCGAGCAGTACTTC
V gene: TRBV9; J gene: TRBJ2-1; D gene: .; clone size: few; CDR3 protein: CASSVGPVSYNEQFF; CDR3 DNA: TGTGCCAGCAGCGTAGGCCCTGTCTCCTACAATGAGCAGTTCTTC
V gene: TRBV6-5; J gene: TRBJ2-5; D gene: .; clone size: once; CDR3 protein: CASSQGKETQYF; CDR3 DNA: TGTGCCAGCAGCCAGGGGAAGGAGACCCAGTACTTC
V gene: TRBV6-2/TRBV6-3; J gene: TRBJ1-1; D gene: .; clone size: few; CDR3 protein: CASSRQDEAFF; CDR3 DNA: TGTGCCAGCAGTCGACAGGATGAAGCTTTCTTT
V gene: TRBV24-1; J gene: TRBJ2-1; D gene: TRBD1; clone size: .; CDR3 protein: CATSDLRDRDNEQFF; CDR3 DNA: TGTGCCACCAGTGATTTAAGAGACAGGGACAATGAGCAGTTCTTC
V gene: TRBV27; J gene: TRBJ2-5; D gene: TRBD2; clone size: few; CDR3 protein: CASSFHGTRIETQYF; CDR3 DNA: TGTGCCAGCAGTTTCCACGGGACTAGGATCGAGACCCAGTACTTC
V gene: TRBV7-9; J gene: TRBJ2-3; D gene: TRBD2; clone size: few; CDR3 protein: CASSLGAGGPDTQYF; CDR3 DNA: TGTGCCAGCAGCTTAGGAGCGGGGGGACCAGATACGCAGTATTTT
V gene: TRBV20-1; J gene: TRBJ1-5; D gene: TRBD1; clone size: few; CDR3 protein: CSAGQGSQPQHF; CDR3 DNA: TGCAGTGCTGGACAGGGAAGCCAGCCCCAGCATTTT
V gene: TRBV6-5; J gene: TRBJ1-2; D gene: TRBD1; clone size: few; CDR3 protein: CASRRTGTGGGYGYTF; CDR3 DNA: TGTGCCAGCAGAAGAACCGGGACAGGGGGCGGGTATGGCTACACCTTC
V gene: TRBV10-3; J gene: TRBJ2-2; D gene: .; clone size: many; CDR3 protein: CAISDILDPGELFF; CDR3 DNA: TGTGCCATCAGTGATATTCTGGATCCCGGGGAGCTGTTTTTT
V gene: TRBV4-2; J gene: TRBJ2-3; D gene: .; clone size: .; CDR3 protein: CASSPSSLDTQYF; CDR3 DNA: TGTGCCAGCAGCCCCAGTTCACTAGATACGCAGTATTTT
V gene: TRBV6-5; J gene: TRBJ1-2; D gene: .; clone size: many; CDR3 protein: CASRFEGQQPGGYTF; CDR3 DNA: TGTGCCAGCCGCTTCGAGGGACAACAACCTGGGGGCTACACCTTC
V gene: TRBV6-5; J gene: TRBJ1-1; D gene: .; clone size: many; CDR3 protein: CASSYGGTEAFF; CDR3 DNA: TGTGCCAGCAGTTACGGGGGCACTGAAGCTTTCTTT
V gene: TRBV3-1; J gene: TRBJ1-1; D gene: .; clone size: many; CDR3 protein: CASSQDAVNTEAFF; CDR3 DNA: TGTGCCAGCAGCCAGGACGCAGTGAACACTGAAGCTTTCTTT
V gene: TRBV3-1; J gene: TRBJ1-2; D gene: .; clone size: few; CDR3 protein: CASSQEGFYGYTF; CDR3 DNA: TGTGCCAGCAGCCAAGAAGGCTTTTATGGCTACACCTTC
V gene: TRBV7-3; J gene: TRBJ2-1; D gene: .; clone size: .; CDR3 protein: CASSLTAGQGNEQFF; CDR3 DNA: TGTGCCAGCAGCTTAACTGCGGGGCAGGGCAATGAGCAGTTCTTC
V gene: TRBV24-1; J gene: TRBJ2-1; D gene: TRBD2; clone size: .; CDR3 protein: CATPGTSGGNEQFF; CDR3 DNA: TGTGCCACCCCCGGGACTAGCGGGGGGAATGAGCAGTTCTTC
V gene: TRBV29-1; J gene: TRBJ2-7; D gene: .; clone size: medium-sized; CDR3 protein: CSVYTGSSYEQYF; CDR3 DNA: TGCAGCGTATATACAGGGTCATCCTACGAGCAGTACTTC
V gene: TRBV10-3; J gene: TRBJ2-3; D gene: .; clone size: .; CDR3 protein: CAISESTGKGTDTQYF; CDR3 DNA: TGTGCCATCAGTGAGTCGACGGGGAAGGGCACAGATACGCAGTATTTT
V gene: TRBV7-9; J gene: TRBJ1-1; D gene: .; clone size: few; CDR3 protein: CASRRGITEAFF; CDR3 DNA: TGTGCCAGCAGAAGGGGGATCACTGAAGCTTTCTTT
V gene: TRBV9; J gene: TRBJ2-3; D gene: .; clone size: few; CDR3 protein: CASSGKGSTDTQYF; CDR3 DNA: TGTGCCAGCAGCGGTAAGGGTAGCACAGATACGCAGTATTTT
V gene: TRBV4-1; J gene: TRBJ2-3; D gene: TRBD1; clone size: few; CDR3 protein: CASSQPTGQGYPPGTQYF; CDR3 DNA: TGCGCCAGCAGCCAGCCAACCGGACAGGGTTATCCACCAGGTACGCAGTATTTT
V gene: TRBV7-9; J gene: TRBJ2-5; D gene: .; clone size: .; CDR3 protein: CASKDSETQYF; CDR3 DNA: TGTGCCAGCAAAGATTCTGAGACCCAGTACTTC
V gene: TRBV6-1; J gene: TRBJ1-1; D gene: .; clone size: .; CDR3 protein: CASSQGLETEAFF; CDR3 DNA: TGTGCCAGCAGTCAGGGTCTGGAGACTGAAGCTTTCTTT
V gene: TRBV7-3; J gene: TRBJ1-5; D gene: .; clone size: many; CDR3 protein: CASNPGADQPQHF; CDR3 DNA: TGTGCCAGCAATCCAGGGGCGGATCAGCCCCAGCATTTT
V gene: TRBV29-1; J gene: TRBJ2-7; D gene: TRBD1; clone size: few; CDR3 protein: CSVALTGGDEQYF; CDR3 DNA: TGCAGCGTTGCCTTGACAGGGGGCGACGAGCAGTACTTC
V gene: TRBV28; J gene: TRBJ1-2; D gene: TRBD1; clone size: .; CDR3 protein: CASTVQGRGGYTF; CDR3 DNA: TGTGCCAGCACCGTACAGGGGCGAGGAGGCTACACCTTC
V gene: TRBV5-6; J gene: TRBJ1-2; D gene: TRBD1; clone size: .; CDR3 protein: CASRRTGANYGYTF; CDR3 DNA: TGTGCCAGCAGACGGACAGGGGCTAACTATGGCTACACCTTC
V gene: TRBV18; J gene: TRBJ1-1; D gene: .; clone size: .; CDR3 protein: CASSPLRDTEAFF; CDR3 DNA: TGTGCCAGCTCACCACTCAGGGATACTGAAGCTTTCTTT
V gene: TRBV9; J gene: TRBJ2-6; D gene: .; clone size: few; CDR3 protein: CASSVNEGPSGANVLTF; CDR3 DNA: TGTGCCAGCAGCGTAAATGAGGGTCCCTCTGGGGCCAACGTCCTGACTTTC
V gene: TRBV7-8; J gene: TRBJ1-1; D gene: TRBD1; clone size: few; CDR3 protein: CASSLARGPTEAFF; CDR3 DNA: TGTGCCAGCAGCTTAGCGAGGGGGCCCACTGAAGCTTTCTTT
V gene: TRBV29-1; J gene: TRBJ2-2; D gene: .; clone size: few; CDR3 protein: CSVEGQGDTGELFF; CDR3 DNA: TGCAGCGTTGAAGGGCAGGGAGACACCGGGGAGCTGTTTTTT
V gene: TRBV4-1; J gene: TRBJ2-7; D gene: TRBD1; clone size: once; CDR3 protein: CASSQAQGAVYYEQYF; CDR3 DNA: TGCGCCAGCAGCCAGGCCCAGGGGGCGGTTTACTACGAGCAGTACTTC
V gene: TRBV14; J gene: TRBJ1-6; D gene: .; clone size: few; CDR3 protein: CASSRVGNSPLHF; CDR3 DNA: TGTGCCAGCAGCCGGGTGGGGAATTCACCCCTCCACTTT
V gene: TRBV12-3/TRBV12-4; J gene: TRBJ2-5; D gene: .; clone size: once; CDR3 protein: CASSFWASLKETQYF; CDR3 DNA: TGTGCCAGCAGTTTTTGGGCTTCCCTGAAGGAGACCCAGTACTTC
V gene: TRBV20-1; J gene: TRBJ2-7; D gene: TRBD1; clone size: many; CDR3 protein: CSARQGAYEQYF; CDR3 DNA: TGCAGTGCTAGACAGGGGGCCTACGAGCAGTACTTC
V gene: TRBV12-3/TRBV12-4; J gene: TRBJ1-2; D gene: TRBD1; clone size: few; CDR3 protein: CASRRTGAYYGYTF; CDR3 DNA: TGTGCCAGCAGGCGTACAGGGGCGTACTATGGCTACACCTTC
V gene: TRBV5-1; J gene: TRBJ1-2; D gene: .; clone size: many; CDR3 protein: CASNPDGNYGYTF; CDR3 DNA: TGCGCCAGCAATCCAGACGGGAACTATGGCTACACCTTC
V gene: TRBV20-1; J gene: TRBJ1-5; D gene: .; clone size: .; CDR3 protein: CSAPGRETDQPQHF; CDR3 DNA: TGCAGTGCTCCAGGCAGGGAAACGGATCAGCCCCAGCATTTT
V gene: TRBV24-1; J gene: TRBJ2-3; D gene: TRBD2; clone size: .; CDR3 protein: CATSEGSGVNTQYF; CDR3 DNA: TGTGCCACCAGTGAGGGTAGCGGGGTGAATACGCAGTATTTT
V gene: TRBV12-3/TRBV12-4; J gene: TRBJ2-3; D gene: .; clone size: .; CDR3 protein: CASTEGTSYSTDTQYF; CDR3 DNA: TGTGCCAGCACCGAAGGGACTTCCTATAGCACAGATACGCAGTATTTT
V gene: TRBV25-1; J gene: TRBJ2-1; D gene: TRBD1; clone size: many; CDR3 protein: CASSTGVLHNEQFF; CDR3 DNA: TGTGCCAGCAGTACAGGGGTCCTCCATAATGAGCAGTTCTTC
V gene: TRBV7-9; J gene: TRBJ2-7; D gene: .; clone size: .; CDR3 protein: CASIDPLRSEQYF; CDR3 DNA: TGTGCCAGCATCGACCCCCTGCGGTCCGAGCAGTACTTC
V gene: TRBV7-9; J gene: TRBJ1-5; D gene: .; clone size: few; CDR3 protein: CASSLEGEGQPQHF; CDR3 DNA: TGTGCCAGCAGCTTAGAAGGGGAGGGCCAGCCCCAGCATTTT